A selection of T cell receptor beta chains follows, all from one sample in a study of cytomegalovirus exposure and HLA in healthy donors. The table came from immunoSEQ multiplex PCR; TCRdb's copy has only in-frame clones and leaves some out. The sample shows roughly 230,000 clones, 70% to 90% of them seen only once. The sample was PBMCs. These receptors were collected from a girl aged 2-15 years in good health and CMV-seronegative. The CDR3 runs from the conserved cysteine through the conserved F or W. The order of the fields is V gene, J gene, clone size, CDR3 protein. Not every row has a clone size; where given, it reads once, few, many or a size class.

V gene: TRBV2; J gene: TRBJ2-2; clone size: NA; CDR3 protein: CASRLAVNTGELFF
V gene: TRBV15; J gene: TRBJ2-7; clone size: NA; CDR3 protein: CATSRGRVDYEQYF
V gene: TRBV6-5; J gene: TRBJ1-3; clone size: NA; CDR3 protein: CASSYSVQGTGNTIYF
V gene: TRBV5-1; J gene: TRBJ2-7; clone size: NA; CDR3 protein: CASSRGRSYEQYF
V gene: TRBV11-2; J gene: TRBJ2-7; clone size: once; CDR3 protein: CASGGSPPYEQYF
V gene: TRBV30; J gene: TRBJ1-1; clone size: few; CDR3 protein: CAWSTDGATEAFF
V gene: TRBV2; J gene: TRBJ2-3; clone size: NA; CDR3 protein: CASKMESGGVVTDTQYF
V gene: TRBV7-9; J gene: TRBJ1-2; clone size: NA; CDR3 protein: CSSSLADRAYGYTF
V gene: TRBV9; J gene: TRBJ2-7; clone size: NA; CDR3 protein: CASRGTGSYEQYF
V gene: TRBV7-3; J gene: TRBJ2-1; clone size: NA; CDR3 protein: CASSLVAGGSYNEQFF
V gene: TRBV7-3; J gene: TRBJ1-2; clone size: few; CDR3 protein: CASSTQQGVGYTF
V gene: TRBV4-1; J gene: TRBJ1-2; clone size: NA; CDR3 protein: CASRDQGARYGYTF
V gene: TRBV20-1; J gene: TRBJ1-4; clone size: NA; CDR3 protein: CSARGHEKLFF
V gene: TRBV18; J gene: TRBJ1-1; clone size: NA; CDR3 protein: CASSPLSPNTEAFF
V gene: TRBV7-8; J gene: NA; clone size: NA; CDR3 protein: CASSSGQGFTYEQYF
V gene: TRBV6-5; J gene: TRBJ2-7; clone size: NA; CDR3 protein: CASTGAYEQYF
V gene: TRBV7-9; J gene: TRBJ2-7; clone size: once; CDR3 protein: CASSASVAGAYEQYF
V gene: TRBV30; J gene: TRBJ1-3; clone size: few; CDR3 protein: CAWSYQGPGPGNTIYF
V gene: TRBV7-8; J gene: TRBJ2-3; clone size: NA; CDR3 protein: CASSLYRQAGRGRGGDTQYF
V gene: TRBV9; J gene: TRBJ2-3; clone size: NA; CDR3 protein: CASSVGDSRNTDTQYF
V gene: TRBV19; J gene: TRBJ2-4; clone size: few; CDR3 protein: CASSIPLGGQGFFRAKNIQYF
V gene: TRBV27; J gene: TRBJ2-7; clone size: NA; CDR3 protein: CASSFGGTYLEQYF
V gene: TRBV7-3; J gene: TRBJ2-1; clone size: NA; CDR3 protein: CASSRGGNEQFF
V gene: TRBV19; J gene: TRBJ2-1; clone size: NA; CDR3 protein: CASSIGFDNEQFF
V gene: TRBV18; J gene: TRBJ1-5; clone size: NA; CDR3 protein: CASSQQVGRNQPQHF
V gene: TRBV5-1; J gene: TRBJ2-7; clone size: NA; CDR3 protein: CASSWAGTNSYEQYF
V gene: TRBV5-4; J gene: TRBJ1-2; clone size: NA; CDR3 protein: CASSRQGAQNGYTF
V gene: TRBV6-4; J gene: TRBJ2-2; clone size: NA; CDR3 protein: CASSEESNTGELFF
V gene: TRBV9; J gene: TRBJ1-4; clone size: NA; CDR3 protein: CASSVEDMPYEKLFF
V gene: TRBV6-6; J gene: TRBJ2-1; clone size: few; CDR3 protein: CASSPGTSGYNEQFF
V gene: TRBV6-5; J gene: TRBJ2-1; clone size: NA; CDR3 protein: CASSYGAGYNEQFF
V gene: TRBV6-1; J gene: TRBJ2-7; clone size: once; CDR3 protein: CASSALTENYEQYF
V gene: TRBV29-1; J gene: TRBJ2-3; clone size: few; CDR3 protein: CSVESRGGTDTQYF
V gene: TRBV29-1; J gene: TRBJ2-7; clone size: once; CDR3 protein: CSVERHSKPYEQYF
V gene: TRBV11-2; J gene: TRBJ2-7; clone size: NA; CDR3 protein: CASSLVSRKRSYEQYF
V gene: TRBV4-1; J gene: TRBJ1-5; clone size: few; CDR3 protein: CASSYGTGSNQPQHF
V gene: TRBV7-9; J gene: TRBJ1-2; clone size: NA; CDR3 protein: CASSLTGAYGYTF
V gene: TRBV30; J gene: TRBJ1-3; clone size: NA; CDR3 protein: CAWSPTRQGLSGNTIYF
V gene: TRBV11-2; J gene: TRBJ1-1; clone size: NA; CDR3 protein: CASSLDHRGTEAFF
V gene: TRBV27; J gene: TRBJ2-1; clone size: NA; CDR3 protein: CASSLSHPIDRRVTYNEQFF
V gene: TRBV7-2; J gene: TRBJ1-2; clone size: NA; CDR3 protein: CASSLDSGQGPYGYTF
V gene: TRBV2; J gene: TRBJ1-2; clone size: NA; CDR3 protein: CASVPDEGYGYTF
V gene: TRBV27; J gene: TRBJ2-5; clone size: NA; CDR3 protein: CASSLSSQGSWETQYF
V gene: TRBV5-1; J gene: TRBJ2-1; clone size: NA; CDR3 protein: CASSLGTGGSYNEQFF
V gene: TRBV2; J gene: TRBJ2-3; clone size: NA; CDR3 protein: CASSSRVGQYF
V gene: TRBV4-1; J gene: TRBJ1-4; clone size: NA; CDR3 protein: CASSQEVRATNEKLFF
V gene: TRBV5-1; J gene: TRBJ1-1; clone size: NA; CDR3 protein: CASSWTGTGNTEAFF
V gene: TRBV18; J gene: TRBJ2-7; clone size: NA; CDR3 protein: CASSPLAGSYEQYF
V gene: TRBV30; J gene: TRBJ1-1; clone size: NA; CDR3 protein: CAWKTWTGMIGRSEAFF
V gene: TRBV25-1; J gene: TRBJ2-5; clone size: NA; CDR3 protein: CASSEPGGETQYF
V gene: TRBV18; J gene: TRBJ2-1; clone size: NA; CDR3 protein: CASSQSRDRADEQFF
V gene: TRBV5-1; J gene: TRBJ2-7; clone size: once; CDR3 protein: CASSLGTGFSYEQYF
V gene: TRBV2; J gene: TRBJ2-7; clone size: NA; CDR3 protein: CASLTLDRTYEQYF
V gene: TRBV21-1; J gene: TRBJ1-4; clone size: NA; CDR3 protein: CASSGTFEKLFF
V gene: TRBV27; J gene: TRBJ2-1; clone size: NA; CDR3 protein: CASSLDSGGVIYNEQFF